This T cell receptor (beta chain) appears in the sequencing data of a study of response to subunit inactivated influenza vaccine. The table lists this clonotype with a few counts. The antigen is not known. Regarding the study as a whole: The authors suggested that few new T cells are recruited per seasonal influenza vaccination.

MiXCR, applied by TCRdb to the RT-PCR reads, yields one record per CDR3 protein. Of hundreds of thousands of distinct CDR3 sequences listed, just over 20% were seen once; the top ten hold 10% to 13%. The length of the CDR3 is 18 residues. The germline CDR1 and CDR2 sequences are MGHDK and SYGVNS. Trimming cost V 1 base and J 0 bases, with 13 bases left between them. The sequence was collected from a man between 50 and 69 years old who received an inactivated influenza vaccine. The chain recombines TRBV25-1 with TRBJ1-6, with D uncertain. Material: PBMCs from blood, obtained less than 22 months after vaccination. CDR3 region: CASSESLPGSSYNSPLHF. The DNA for the CDR3 is TGTGCCAGCAGTGAATCTCTCCCAGGTAGCTCCTATAATTCACCCCTCCACTTT.